This entry lists 25 T cell receptor beta chains sequenced from one sample in a study of blood T cells in healthy people across ages. Primed by a sample-barcoded 5' primer and a J-beta primer mix, a second PCR proceeded for 7 to 11 cycles. TCRdb re-analysed the 5' RACE reads in MiXCR, keeping a single row per CDR3 protein. The table records about 1.4 million distinct CDR3 sequences, 59% of them present only once. Sequencing was performed on blood. All receptors come from a man younger than 35 in good health.

This chain's CDR3 is CSVVGSGRAGGETQYF. The CDR3, as DNA: TGCAGCGTTGTGGGGAGCGGGAGGGCCGGGGGAGAGACCCAGTACTTC. This rearrangement joins TRBV29-1 to TRBJ2-5; 10 bases are a match to TRBD2. V dropped 4 bases and J dropped 4; count of bases not matched to a gene: 12. From germline, CDR1 is SQVTM and CDR2 ANQGSEA. CDR3 length equals 16 residues. The variable domain in full, with the rest retrieved from reference TRBV29-1 and TRBJ2-5, is SAVISQKPSRDICQRGTSLTIQCQVDSQVTMMFWYRQQPGQSLTLIATANQGSEATYESGFVIDKFPISRPNLTFSTLTVSNMSPEDSSIYLCSVVGSGRAGGETQYFGPGTRLLVL.

The chain employs TRBV20-1 and TRBJ1-1; a possible D gene is TRBD1 (6 bases). V lost 6 bases and J lost 4, with 12 bases in between. The CDR3 sequence is 12 residues long. The V gene's germline CDR1 is DFQATT and CDR2 SNEGSKA (reference sequence). CDR3 residues: CSADTGFTEAFF. CDR3 bases: TGCAGTGCCGATACAGGGTTCACTGAAGCTTTCTTT.

The J gene is TRBJ2-7, the V gene TRBV29-1; D is perhaps TRBD1 or TRBD2 (5 bases each). Trimming cost V 8 bases and J 4 bases, with 18 bases left between them. The germline CDR1 and CDR2 sequences are SQVTM and ANQGSEA. The CDR3 loop spans 13 amino acids. The CDR3 DNA follows: TGCAGCTGCGTCCTTAGAGGGACGTACGAGCAGTACTTC. As protein: CSCVLRGTYEQYF.

The sample holds a few counts of this clonotype. V is TRBV5-1 and J is TRBJ2-1; TRBD2 agrees at 11 bases. CDR3 size: 16 residues. The V and J ends lost 4 bases and 5 bases, in that order; junction bases with no gene match: 8. The V gene's germline CDR1 is SGHRS and CDR2 YFSETQ. The chain's CDR3 is CASSTWLAGGDNEQFF. The CDR3 DNA reads as TGCGCCAGCAGCACCTGGCTAGCGGGAGGTGACAATGAGCAGTTCTTC.

V is TRBV12-3 or TRBV12-4 and J is TRBJ1-1, with D tentatively TRBD1 (5 bases). The V gene lost 6 bases and the J gene lost 0 bases, with 20 bases spanning the gap. This CDR3 is built from 17 residues. The CDR3, as DNA: TGTGCCAGCAGGGGGGATCTTAGTGCAGGGATGAACACTGAAGCTTTCTTT. Translation: CASRGDLSAGMNTEAFF.

This sequence joins TRBV4-1 and TRBJ2-1; TRBD2 aligns across 13 bases. From germline, CDR1 is MGHRA and CDR2 YSYEKL. The CDR3 spans 16 residues. The J segment lost 9 bases and the V segment lost 0 bases, leaving 5 bases of the junction unmatched. CDR3 sequence: CASSQETGLAGSEQFF. CDR3 DNA: TGCGCCAGCAGCCAAGAGACGGGACTAGCGGGAAGTGAGCAGTTCTTC.

The genes are TRBV25-1 and TRBJ2-1; TRBD1 might be the D (5 bases). V lost 7 bases and J 8 bases, leaving 15 bases between the germline ends. Per germline, CDR1 MGHDK and CDR2 SYGVNS. The CDR3 loop spans 13 amino acids. CDR3 coding DNA: TGTGCCAGCATCGAAACTGGGGCGGATGAGCAGTTCTTC. As protein: CASIETGADEQFF.

The chain is built from TRBV29-1 and TRBJ2-2; 8 bases match TRBD1. This CDR3 has 15 residues. Germline CDR1 reads SQVTM; CDR2 reads ANQGSEA. V shed 0 bases and J 6 bases; nucleotides not matched to a gene: 6. The CDR3 nucleotides read TGCAGCGTTGAAGAACCGGGACAGGTATCCGGGGAGCTGTTTTTT. It yields the protein CSVEEPGQVSGELFF.

The chain has TRBV13 and TRBJ2-5, with D perhaps matching TRBD2 (5 bases). Trimming stripped 5 bases from V and 4 bases from J, with 17 bases between. This CDR3 has 15 residues. Per germline, CDR1 PRHDT and CDR2 FYEKMQ (reference sequence). CDR3 protein: CASSLRLRGIETQYF. In nucleotides, the CDR3 is TGTGCCAGCAGCCTAAGGTTGAGAGGGATAGAGACCCAGTACTTC. Supplemented by reference TRBV13 and TRBJ2-5, the full variable domain reads AAGVIQSPRHLIKEKRETATLKCYPIPRHDTVYWYQQGPGQDPQFLISFYEKMQSDKGSIPDRFSAQQFSDYHSELNMSSLELGDSALYFCASSLRLRGIETQYFGPGTRLLVL.

The chain links TRBV6-6 to TRBJ1-4, with D possibly TRBD1 on 5 matching bases. V shed 5 bases and J shed 5 bases, with 12 bases lying between them. Germline V CDR1 and CDR2: MNHNY, SVGAGI (reference sequence). This CDR3 has 14 residues. The CDR3 DNA sequence: TGTGCCAGCAGTGACCGGGACGTCAATGAAAAACTGTTTTTT. It translates to CASSDRDVNEKLFF.

This clonotype was seen more than once but under ten times. This chain joins TRBV3-1 and TRBJ1-5; D is perhaps TRBD1 (6 bases). The CDR3 has 17 amino acids. Between the trimmed V and J ends, which lost 4 bases and 0 bases, there was a span of 16 bases. Germline CDR1 LGHDT, CDR2 YNNKEL (reference sequence). The CDR3 DNA is TGTGCCAGCAGCCCGACAGGCCTCCCAGATAGCAATCAGCCCCAGCATTTT. This translates into CASSPTGLPDSNQPQHF.

The chain employs TRBV4-2 and TRBJ2-6; 8 nucleotides agree with TRBD1. Looked up from germline, CDR1 is LGHNA and CDR2 is YNFKEQ. The CDR3 runs to 19 residues. V gave up 4 bases and J gave up 4 bases; unmatched junction bases: 15. This CDR3 is CASSRSGFQGAPGANVLTF. The CDR3, as DNA: TGTGCCAGCAGCCGCTCTGGCTTTCAGGGGGCGCCCGGGGCCAACGTCCTGACTTTC.

The chain links TRBV29-1 to TRBJ2-1, with TRBD1 identical over 9 bases. CDR3 length: 15 residues. CDR1 SQVTM and CDR2 ANQGSEA come from the germline V gene. The J segment lost 3 bases and the V segment lost 6 bases, leaving 9 bases of the junction unmatched. CDR3 DNA: TGCAGCGTAGGTTACAGGGGGCTTGACTACAATGAGCAGTTCTTC. It codes for CSVGYRGLDYNEQFF.

This clonotype was observed a handful of times. The chain has TRBV15 and TRBJ2-4, with TRBD1 identical over 7 bases. Gene TRBJ2-7 matches the end of the DNA better, so the J call may be wrong. The length of the CDR3 is 14 residues. CDR1 is LNHNV, CDR2 YYDKDF, per germline (reference sequence). For the CDR3, the DNA is TGTGCCACCAGCAGAGCGACAGGGATCTACGAGCAGTACTTC. Its protein product is CATSRATGIYEQYF.

The count of this clonotype is one. The chain uses TRBV27 and TRBJ2-3; no definite D call. Germline V gene data show CDR1 as MNHEY and CDR2 as SMNVEV (reference sequence). This CDR3 is built from 16 residues. The V and J ends lost 3 bases and 5 bases respectively, with 18 bases between them. The CDR3 region has the DNA TGTGCCAGCAGTTTCATCGGCTCATTCGGTGTAGATACGCAGTATTTT. It specifies CASSFIGSFGVDTQYF.

The chain joins TRBV9 to TRBJ2-5; 11 bases line up with TRBD2. The CDR3 consists of 16 residues. CDR1 is SGDLS, CDR2 YYNGEE, per germline. With 4 bases clipped from V and 5 bases from J, the junction kept 10 bases outside the gene matches. The CDR3 DNA reads as TGTGCCAGCAGCAGAACCGGGACTAGCGGCTGGGAGACCCAGTACTTC. Its translation: CASSRTGTSGWETQYF. Filled out from reference TRBV9 and TRBJ2-5, the complete variable domain reads DSGVTQTPKHLITATGQRVTLRCSPRSGDLSVYWYQQSLDQGLQFLIQYYNGEERAKGNILERFSAQQFPDLHSELNLSSLELGDSALYFCASSRTGTSGWETQYFGPGTRLLVL.

This clonotype was observed a few times. The chain has TRBV7-9 and TRBJ1-2, with a possible D match to TRBD1 (6 bases). The ends were cut back, 5 bases at V and 0 bases at J, with 13 bases in the middle. This CDR3 contains 15 residues. Germline CDR1 is SEHNR and CDR2 is FQNEAQ (reference sequence). The CDR3 nucleotides read TGTGCCAGCAGCCGGACAGATACCGCTAACTATGGCTACACCTTC. Translated: CASSRTDTANYGYTF.

In this sample, this clonotype turned up a few times. The chain recombines TRBV7-9 with TRBJ2-5; possible D gene TRBD1, 6 bases. Germline V lookup: CDR1 SEHNR, CDR2 FQNEAQ (reference sequence). The V and J ends lost 5 bases and 3 bases respectively, with 19 bases between them. This CDR3 region has 16 residues. CDR3 protein: CASSVPQGWGEETQYF. Here the CDR3 DNA reads TGTGCCAGCAGCGTGCCACAGGGATGGGGCGAAGAGACCCAGTACTTC.

The V gene is TRBV7-8, the J gene TRBJ2-5, with a weak D call TRBD1 (6 bases). The closer fit of TRBJ2-7 to the DNA end suggests the J call may be wrong. The CDR3 consists of 16 residues. Per the germline V gene, CDR1 is SGHVS and CDR2 is FQNEAQ. The CDR3 coding sequence is TGTGCCAGCAGCCGACGGCTATGGGGGCGCCGGGACGAGCAGTACTTC. Translating gives CASSRRLWGRRDEQYF.

The chain employs TRBV5-1 and TRBJ1-1; maybe TRBD1 (5 bases). The length of the CDR3 is 16 residues. Germline assignment: CDR1 SGHRS and CDR2 YFSETQ. Trimming cost V 1 base and J 0 bases, with 13 bases left between them. CDR3 nucleotides: TGCGCCAGCAGCTTGTATGACAGTGGGCTGAACACTGAAGCTTTCTTT. Protein product: CASSLYDSGLNTEAFF.

This clonotype was found once. One end of the junction fails to match germline, which may point to a read error. V and J are TRBV29-1 and TRBJ1-1; 9 bases fit TRBD1. The CDR3 has 14 residues. From germline, CDR1 is SQVTM and CDR2 ANQGSEA. This CDR3 is CGVARTGVNTEAFF. The DNA of the CDR3 is TGCGGCGTTGCCCGGACAGGGGTTAACACTGAAGCTTTCTTT.

This chain joins TRBV4-3 and TRBJ1-6; a weak D match, TRBD1 (6 bases). Trimming cost V 0 bases and J 10 bases, with 16 bases left between them. This CDR3 is 16 amino acids long. Looked up from germline, CDR1 is LGHNA and CDR2 is YSLEER. CDR3: CASSQDYRDTGSPLHF. For the CDR3, the DNA is TGCGCCAGCAGCCAAGATTACCGGGACACAGGGTCACCCCTCCACTTT.

This clonotype occurred once. This chain links TRBV7-2 with TRBJ2-5; D possibly corresponds to TRBD2 (7 bases). This CDR3 spans 15 amino acids. Germline-derived CDR1 and CDR2 are SGHTA and FQGNSA. Deletions cut 3 bases from V and 5 bases from J, with 16 bases between. The CDR3 protein is CASSFSVGGAETQYF. CDR3 sequence (DNA): TGTGCCAGCAGCTTTTCGGTTGGGGGGGCTGAGACCCAGTACTTC.

With respect to this clonotype: Mismatch with germline at one junction end may stem from a read error. The V and J genes are TRBV20-1 and TRBJ1-2; perhaps TRBD1 as D (5 bases). The CDR3 runs 14 residues. Germline CDR1 and CDR2: DFQATT and SNEGSKA (reference sequence). CDR3 protein: CRARETQRGYGYTF. CDR3 nucleotides: TGCCGTGCTAGAGAGACACAGAGGGGCTATGGCTACACCTTC.

This clonotype was observed at least ten times. The chain recombines TRBV6-5 with TRBJ2-5; D is perhaps TRBD2 (6 bases). CDR1 and CDR2 (germline): MNHEY, SVGAGI. With 2 bases removed from V and 7 bases from J, the gap between germline ends came to 20 bases. This CDR3 is 16 amino acids long. The CDR3 DNA reads as TGTGCCAGCAGTTACACGAGTCGGACTACTGGAGGGACCCAGTACTTC. Translating it yields CASSYTSRTTGGTQYF.